The 26 T cell receptor beta chains below come from one sample, sequenced in a study of T cell changes during pregnancy in multiple sclerosis. Some clones are missing from TCRdb's copy, which holds only in-frame ones; the method was immunoSEQ multiplex PCR. The sample yields fewer than 85,000 clones, more than 85% seen once. Specimen: peripheral blood, collected in the first trimester of pregnancy. All receptors derive from a female donor in good health, enrolled as a control in a pregnancy study.

The chain recombines TRBV5-5 with TRBJ1-1; D unresolved. Trimming removed 4 bases at V and 2 bases at J, with 12 bases between. Germline V gene data show CDR1 as SGHKS and CDR2 as YYEKEE (reference sequence). This CDR3 contains 14 residues. This chain's CDR3 is CASSPVSLNTEAFF. The CDR3 DNA reads TGTGCCAGCAGCCCCGTGTCCCTTAACACTGAAGCTTTCTTT.

V gene TRBV19 combines with J gene TRBJ1-2, with D maybe TRBD1 (5 bases). CDR3 size: 13 residues. Trimming pared 5 bases from V and 6 bases from J, leaving 13 bases between. Germline CDR1 reads LNHDA; CDR2 reads SQIVND (reference sequence). CDR3 in amino acids: CASSFRGEDGYTF. The CDR3 coding sequence is TGTGCCAGTAGTTTTCGGGGGGAGGATGGCTACACCTTC. Combining the CDR3 with reference TRBV19 and TRBJ1-2 gives the whole variable domain DGGITQSPKYLFRKEGQNVTLSCEQNLNHDAMYWYRQDPGQGLRLIYYSQIVNDFQKGDIAEGYSVSREKKESFPLTVTSAQKNPTAFYLCASSFRGEDGYTFGSGTRLTVV.

V is TRBV2 and J is TRBJ2-1; D is undetermined. The ends were cut back, 4 bases at V and 0 bases at J, with 10 bases in the middle. From germline, CDR1 is SNHLY and CDR2 FYNNEI. The CDR3 has 15 residues. Here the CDR3 reads CASSGASPSYNEQFF. CDR3 bases: TGTGCCAGCAGTGGGGCGTCGCCCTCCTACAATGAGCAGTTCTTC.

The CDR3 sequence: CASTPGQLSGANVLTF. The CDR3 region has the DNA TGTGCCAGCACCCCAGGACAGCTCTCTGGGGCCAACGTCCTGACTTTC. This chain connects TRBV28 to TRBJ2-6, with TRBD1 as a possible D gene (6 bases). The germline V and J ends were trimmed by 7 bases and 0 bases, with 13 bases remaining between them. The CDR3 loop spans 16 amino acids. Germline CDR1 is MDHEN and CDR2 is SYDVKM.

The chain couples TRBV28 to TRBJ1-1; TRBD1 matches 7 bases. The V gene end was trimmed by 3 bases and the J gene end by 0 bases; junction bases not matched to a gene: 7. This CDR3 is built from 16 residues. Looked up from germline, CDR1 is MDHEN and CDR2 is SYDVKM. CDR3: CASSFAGGQVNTEAFF. The CDR3 DNA follows: TGTGCCAGCAGTTTCGCAGGGGGTCAAGTGAACACTGAAGCTTTCTTT. Full variable domain (remainder filled in from reference TRBV28 and TRBJ1-1): DVKVTQSSRYLVKRTGEKVFLECVQDMDHENMFWYRQDPGLGLRLIYFSYDVKMKEKGDIPEGYSVSREKKERFSLILESASTNQTSMYLCASSFAGGQVNTEAFFGQGTRLTVV.

The genes are TRBV6-5 and TRBJ1-5, with 9 bases that match TRBD1. The CDR3 consists of 15 residues. The germline V gene encodes CDR1 MNHEY and CDR2 SVGAGI. V was clipped by 3 bases and J by 4 bases; unmatched bases: 4. The CDR3 region is CASSYRQGGNQPQHF. CDR3 in DNA: TGTGCCAGCAGTTATCGACAGGGGGGAAATCAGCCCCAGCATTTT.

This chain links TRBV11-2 with TRBJ1-1; 8 nucleotides line up with TRBD1. Germline lookup yields CDR1 SGHAT and CDR2 FQNNGV. V shed 5 bases and J 11 bases; nucleotides not matched to a gene: 19. The CDR3 has 16 residues. CDR3 DNA: TGTGCCAGCAGCAGACTCCGGGACCAGCTCCACAGGGGGGCTTTCTTT. Its translation: CASSRLRDQLHRGAFF.

The chain uses TRBV5-1 and TRBJ2-7, with D perhaps TRBD2 (5 bases). V dropped 5 bases and J dropped 3 bases, with 12 bases sitting between them. CDR3 size: 13 residues. Germline CDR1 SGHRS, CDR2 YFSETQ. CDR3 protein: CASSSGSVYEQYF. CDR3 sequence (DNA): TGCGCCAGCAGTAGTGGGAGTGTCTACGAGCAGTACTTC.

This clone was found once. The rearrangement joins TRBV15 to TRBJ2-7, with a possible D match to TRBD2 (5 bases). Per germline, CDR1 LNHNV and CDR2 YYDKDF (reference sequence). This CDR3 comprises 13 residues. Trimming cost V 8 bases and J 0 bases, with 11 bases left between them. The CDR3 nucleotides are TGTGCCACCTCGGCGGGTTCCTCCTACGAGCAGTACTTC. Its protein product is CATSAGSSYEQYF.

The chain joins TRBV9 to TRBJ2-1; D unclear. The ends were cut back, 2 bases at V and 4 bases at J, with 13 bases in the middle. Germline values: CDR1 SGDLS, CDR2 YYNGEE. This CDR3 region has 15 residues. CDR3 nucleotide sequence: TGTGCCAGCAGCGTCCGCGCATCCCCGTACAATGAGCAGTTCTTC. Translating gives CASSVRASPYNEQFF.

This clone was seen a single time. The V and J genes are TRBV19 and TRBJ2-1; D is perhaps TRBD1 (6 bases). Germline CDR1 is LNHDA and CDR2 is SQIVND (reference sequence). Trimming left V 4 bases short and J 5 bases short, with 15 bases between. The CDR3 totals 15 residues. Written as DNA, the CDR3 is TGTGCCAGTAGTAACGCCGGGACACCAGACAATGAGCAGTTCTTC. It codes for CASSNAGTPDNEQFF.

This clone came up once. This sequence joins TRBV19 and TRBJ2-2; no clear D. From germline, CDR1 is LNHDA and CDR2 SQIVND (reference sequence). The V end lost 0 bases, the J end lost 4 bases, and 6 bases lay between the germline ends. This CDR3 contains 14 residues. This CDR3 reads CASSIDPITGELFF. CDR3 in DNA: TGTGCCAGTAGTATAGATCCTATCACCGGGGAGCTGTTTTTT.

V is TRBV5-4 and J is TRBJ2-1, with D unresolved. This CDR3 contains 12 residues. Trimming left V 0 bases short and J 7 bases short, with 5 bases between. The germline CDR1 and CDR2 sequences are SGHNT and YYREEE (reference sequence). The CDR3: CASSLAMNEQFF. As DNA, the CDR3 is TGTGCCAGCAGCTTGGCCATGAATGAGCAGTTCTTC.

This chain connects TRBV5-1 to TRBJ2-5; D remains unclear. The V gene lost 2 bases and the J gene lost 4 bases, with 6 bases spanning the gap. The germline V gene encodes CDR1 SGHRS and CDR2 YFSETQ. The CDR3 extends over 12 amino acids. The CDR3 DNA follows: TGCGCCAGCAGCTTCGGAGTAGAGACCCAGTACTTC. This encodes CASSFGVETQYF.

This clone was detected only once. This chain joins TRBV4-1 and TRBJ2-2, with TRBD1 as a possible D gene (6 bases). CDR1 MGHRA and CDR2 YSYEKL come from the germline V gene. This CDR3 is built from 21 residues. V lost 1 base and J 1 base, leaving 25 bases between the germline ends. CDR3 sequence (DNA): TGCGCCAGCAGCCAAGCCGATTGGGACAAAGAAGGGTGGGAGAACACCGGGGAGCTGTTTTTT. This encodes CASSQADWDKEGWENTGELFF.

The chain has TRBV4-2 and TRBJ1-1; 9 bases align to TRBD1. The CDR3 is 17 residues long. J gave up 6 bases and V 2 bases, and 13 bases lay outside the gene matches. Germline V CDR1 and CDR2: LGHNA, YNFKEQ. CDR3 DNA sequence: TGTGCCAGCAGCCAAAGCCATGCCGGGACAGGGAAGCCTGAAGCTTTCTTT. Residues: CASSQSHAGTGKPEAFF.

This chain links TRBV4-1 with TRBJ2-1, with D perhaps matching TRBD2 (6 bases). The germline V gene encodes CDR1 MGHRA and CDR2 YSYEKL. This CDR3 contains 14 residues. Between the trimmed V and J ends, which lost 2 bases and 5 bases, there was a span of 10 bases. CDR3: CASSQQLANNEQFF. The CDR3 DNA is TGCGCCAGCAGCCAACAGCTAGCGAACAATGAGCAGTTCTTC.

This chain joins TRBV7-2 and TRBJ2-6, with unresolved D. Trimming removed 5 bases from V and 0 bases from J, with 5 bases in between. Germline V gives CDR1 SGHTA, CDR2 FQGNSA. This CDR3 is 14 amino acids long. The CDR3 DNA sequence: TGTGCCAGCAGCCCGGGCTCTGGGGCCAACGTCCTGACTTTC. The encoded protein is CASSPGSGANVLTF.

The chain carries TRBV15 and TRBJ1-5, with TRBD1 identical over 7 bases. Unmatched junction bases numbered 5, after V lost 0 bases and J lost 3 bases. This CDR3 comprises 16 residues. The V gene's germline CDR1 is LNHNV and CDR2 YYDKDF (reference sequence). In DNA form, the CDR3 reads TGTGCCACCAGCAGAGAACAGGGGAGAGCCAATCAGCCCCAGCATTTT. It is translated as CATSREQGRANQPQHF.

The V and J genes are TRBV6-1 and TRBJ2-2; 7 bases line up with TRBD1. J gave up 6 bases and V 6 bases, and 4 bases lay outside the gene matches. Germline V lookup: CDR1 MNHNS, CDR2 SASEGT. This CDR3 spans 13 amino acids. The CDR3 nucleotides are TGTGCCAGCAGGACAGGGATGGCCGGGGAGCTGTTTTTT. This codes for CASRTGMAGELFF.

This chain links TRBV4-1 with TRBJ2-5, with D perhaps matching TRBD2 (6 bases). The CDR3 spans 16 residues. Between the trimmed V and J ends, which lost 0 bases and 3 bases, there was a span of 14 bases. The germline V gene has CDR1 MGHRA and CDR2 YSYEKL. The chain's CDR3 is CASSQDRREDKETQYF. DNA for the CDR3: TGCGCCAGCAGCCAAGATAGGAGGGAGGACAAAGAGACCCAGTACTTC.

The rearrangement uses TRBV27 and TRBJ2-7; 10 nucleotides match TRBD2. Per the germline V gene, CDR1 is MNHEY and CDR2 is SMNVEV (reference sequence). The CDR3 totals 16 residues. With V trimmed by 5 bases and J by 7 bases, 14 bases remained unmatched. The CDR3 is CASSTSSGGLWGEQYF. The CDR3 DNA follows: TGTGCCAGCAGTACCTCTAGCGGGGGACTGTGGGGAGAGCAGTACTTC.

This clone was observed once. The genes are TRBV27 and TRBJ2-3; 9 bases are shared with TRBD1. From germline, CDR1 is MNHEY and CDR2 SMNVEV (reference sequence). The CDR3 sequence is 14 residues long. V shed 10 bases, J shed 4 bases, and the junction held 9 bases outside the gene matches. Written as DNA, the CDR3 is TGTGCCACATCCGACAGGGGGTTCGCAGATACGCAGTATTTT. Translation: CATSDRGFADTQYF.

J is TRBJ2-3 and V is TRBV2, with 7 bases identical to TRBD2. CDR3 length: 15 residues. The V and J ends lost 5 bases and 0 bases, in that order; junction bases with no gene match: 5. Germline CDR1 reads SNHLY; CDR2 reads FYNNEI. The CDR3 coding sequence is TGTGCCAGCAGTAGGGAGGGTGCAAGCACAGATACGCAGTATTTT. Amino acid sequence: CASSREGASTDTQYF.

This rearrangement joins TRBV5-6 to TRBJ1-1; D gene unclear. CDR1 and CDR2 (germline): SGHDT, YYEEEE. CDR3 size: 14 residues. Trimming took 0 bases from V and 6 from J, leaving 12 bases between them. DNA of the CDR3: TGTGCCAGCAGCTTGGTACCCACCGGGGCTGAAGCTTTCTTT. Translation gives CASSLVPTGAEAFF.

This chain uses TRBV4-1 with TRBJ2-7; 10 nucleotides match TRBD1. V lost 0 bases to trimming and J lost 3 bases; unmatched junction nucleotides: 8. This CDR3 has 17 residues. Germline assignment: CDR1 MGHRA and CDR2 YSYEKL. DNA for the CDR3: TGCGCCAGCAGCCAAGATTGGACAGGGGGGATTCTCTACGAGCAGTACTTC. This codes for CASSQDWTGGILYEQYF.